Given below is one TCR beta chain in context. The CDR3 totals 15 residues. The germline V and J ends were trimmed by 7 bases and 8 bases, with 21 bases remaining between them. The sample originates from a study of CD8 T cells in Susac syndrome. About 0.5 to 1 ug RNA was reverse transcribed with random hexamers. Multiplex immunoSEQ PCR targeted 54 Vbeta and 13 Jbeta TCR beta segments. From the immunoSEQ multiplex PCR reads, TCRdb called clonotypes with MiXCR, one entry per CDR3 protein. The sample has about 200,000 distinct CDR3 sequences, roughly 95% seen once. This sequence was found in a human donor in good health. Sequenced sample: CD4+ T cells from PBMCs. The rearrangement uses TRBV12-3 or TRBV12-4 and TRBJ2-1, with a tentative D call TRBD1 (6 bases). In DNA form, the CDR3 reads TGTGCCAGCATCCCCACACAGGGCGGTGGCTATGAGCAGTTCTTC. Translated: CASIPTQGGGYEQFF.